Below, 20 T cell receptor beta chains from the same sample are listed, as sequenced in a study of preoperative IRX-2 immunotherapy in early breast cancer. This sample's treatment: preoperative locoregional IRX-2 cytokine immunotherapy. The repertoire was sequenced with immunoSEQ multiplex PCR; TCRdb's copy has only in-frame clones and lacks some. The sample consists of around 25,000 clones, 70% to 90% of them appearing once. The sample in question was tumor tissue, obtained after IRX-2 immunotherapy. These receptor sequences come from a human donor with breast cancer.

This chain joins TRBV6-1 and TRBJ2-3; perhaps TRBD1 as D (6 bases). V lost 4 bases to trimming and J lost 4 bases, with 9 bases between them. The length of the CDR3 is 13 residues. CDR1 is MNHNS and CDR2 is SASEGT in the germline V gene. The CDR3: CASSVDRSDTQYF. DNA for the CDR3: TGTGCCAGCAGTGTAGACAGGTCAGATACGCAGTATTTT.

This clone was recorded only once. This CDR3 is CASSLVGGAEAFF. Written as DNA, the CDR3 is TGTGCCAGCAGCTTAGTAGGGGGAGCTGAAGCTTTCTTT. The chain uses TRBV13 and TRBJ1-1; D is possibly TRBD1 (6 bases). Between the trimmed V and J ends, which lost 1 base and 6 bases, there was a span of 9 bases. This CDR3 spans 13 amino acids. Germline loops: CDR1 PRHDT, CDR2 FYEKMQ (reference sequence).

This chain uses TRBV19 with TRBJ1-4; 8 bases match TRBD1. With 3 bases clipped from V and 2 bases from J, the junction kept 8 bases outside the gene matches. Per the germline V gene, CDR1 is LNHDA and CDR2 is SQIVND (reference sequence). The CDR3 has 17 amino acids. CDR3 sequence: CASSIAQGGITNEKLFF. The CDR3 DNA reads as TGTGCCAGTAGTATTGCACAGGGGGGAATCACTAATGAAAAACTGTTTTTT. Using reference TRBV19 and TRBJ1-4 for the parts outside the CDR3, the full variable domain is DGGITQSPKYLFRKEGQNVTLSCEQNLNHDAMYWYRQDPGQGLRLIYYSQIVNDFQKGDIAEGYSVSREKKESFPLTVTSAQKNPTAFYLCASSIAQGGITNEKLFFGSGTQLSVL.

V gene TRBV29-1 combines with J gene TRBJ2-5; D unresolved. Trimming removed 4 bases at V and 0 bases at J, with 9 bases between. The CDR3 consists of 13 residues. Germline loops: CDR1 SQVTM, CDR2 ANQGSEA. DNA for the CDR3: TGCAGCGTTGTCAAGAACAACCAAGAGACCCAGTACTTC. Residues: CSVVKNNQETQYF.

This clone was recorded a few times. The V call is TRBV30, the J call TRBJ1-1; D unresolved. Germline values: CDR1 GTSNPN, CDR2 SVGIG (reference sequence). The germline V and J ends were trimmed by 2 bases and 1 base, with 8 bases remaining between them. The CDR3 sequence is 13 residues long. The DNA of the CDR3 is TGTGCCTGGAGTTCCCAACAGAACACTGAAGCTTTCTTT. Translation: CAWSSQQNTEAFF.

This clone is medium-sized (0.01 to 0.1%). The chain couples TRBV5-1 to TRBJ1-2; D is possibly TRBD1 (6 bases). Germline lookup yields CDR1 SGHRS and CDR2 YFSETQ. The length of the CDR3 is 14 residues. Deletions cut 4 bases from V and 4 bases from J, with 14 bases between. The CDR3, as DNA: TGCGCCAGCAGCCGGGAGGAGGACAGCTATGGCTACACCTTC. This encodes CASSREEDSYGYTF.

This clone came up once. The chain links TRBV11-3 to TRBJ2-3; D gene uncertain. Germline assignment: CDR1 SGHNT and CDR2 YENEEA. CDR3 length: 11 residues. The V end was cut by 3 bases, the J end by 3 bases, with 1 base between. The CDR3 protein is CASSLTDTQYF. CDR3 DNA sequence: TGTGCCAGCAGCTTGACAGATACGCAGTATTTT.

The chain uses TRBV18 and TRBJ2-1; TRBD2 aligns across 8 bases. The V and J ends lost 1 base and 8 bases, in that order; junction bases with no gene match: 16. Germline V gives CDR1 KGHSH, CDR2 LQKENI. The CDR3 is 18 residues long. The CDR3: CASSPRKIPGGMMDEQFF. CDR3 sequence (DNA): TGTGCCAGCTCACCACGTAAGATCCCGGGGGGGATGATGGATGAGCAGTTCTTC.

This clone appeared a single time. CDR3 protein: CASNLNRGRRNSPLHF. CDR3 coding DNA: TGTGCCAGTAACTTAAACCGGGGCAGGCGCAATTCACCCCTCCACTTT. The V gene is TRBV19, the J gene TRBJ1-6; perhaps TRBD1 as D (5 bases). The CDR3 has 16 residues. Germline CDR1 and CDR2: LNHDA and SQIVND (reference sequence). The germline V and J ends were trimmed by 7 bases and 7 bases, with 20 bases remaining between them.

In DNA form, the CDR3 reads TGCAGCGTCGCCGGGACAGGCCCATCGAACACCGGGGAGCTGTTTTTT. This sequence encodes CSVAGTGPSNTGELFF. This chain joins TRBV29-1 and TRBJ2-2; TRBD1 matches at 8 bases. The germline gives CDR1 SQVTM, CDR2 ANQGSEA. J was trimmed by 0 bases and V by 6 bases; bases with no gene match: 9. The CDR3 runs to 16 residues.

This chain joins TRBV11-3 and TRBJ2-3, with TRBD2 identical over 12 bases. Per germline, CDR1 SGHNT and CDR2 YENEEA. CDR3 length equals 17 residues. V gave up 5 bases and J gave up 2 bases; unmatched junction bases: 8. The CDR3 spells CASSPRLAGDYTDTQYF. The CDR3 region has the DNA TGTGCCAGCAGCCCAAGACTAGCGGGGGACTACACAGATACGCAGTATTTT.

The rearrangement links TRBV11-2 to TRBJ2-2; tentative D call: TRBD2 (6 bases). This CDR3 spans 17 amino acids. Germline values: CDR1 SGHAT, CDR2 FQNNGV. The V gene lost 1 base and the J gene lost 5 bases, with 17 bases spanning the gap. Here the CDR3 reads CASSLVPGVVGTGELFF. As DNA, the CDR3 is TGTGCCAGCAGCTTAGTTCCGGGGGTGGTAGGGACCGGGGAGCTGTTTTTT. Filled out from reference TRBV11-2 and TRBJ2-2, the complete variable domain reads EAGVAQSPRYKIIEKRQSVAFWCNPISGHATLYWYQQILGQGPKLLIQFQNNGVVDDSQLPKDRFSAERLKGVDSTLKIQPAKLEDSAVYLCASSLVPGVVGTGELFFGEGSRLTVL.

The V gene is TRBV28, the J gene TRBJ1-2; 12 nucleotides agree with TRBD1. With 5 bases clipped from V and 8 bases from J, the junction kept 12 bases outside the gene matches. This CDR3 is 16 amino acids long. Per the germline V gene, CDR1 is MDHEN and CDR2 is SYDVKM. The CDR3 DNA reads TGTGCCAGCAGTCTATCCCGGGGACAGGGGGCGATAGGCTACACCTTC. Translation: CASSLSRGQGAIGYTF.

The chain carries TRBV5-1 and TRBJ1-2; D is uncertain. The V end was cut by 6 bases, the J end by 5 bases, with 20 bases between. Germline values: CDR1 SGHRS, CDR2 YFSETQ. There are 15 residues in the CDR3. The DNA of the CDR3 is TGCGCCAGCACTCCGGAGGTGGGAGGCAGATATGGCTACACCTTC. It is translated as CASTPEVGGRYGYTF.

The J gene is TRBJ2-3, the V gene TRBV19; 8 bases match TRBD2. This CDR3 region has 15 residues. Germline V gene sequence: CDR1 LNHDA, CDR2 SQIVND (reference sequence). The V gene end was trimmed by 4 bases and the J gene end by 5 bases; junction bases not matched to a gene: 8. Here the CDR3 reads CASSSAGGGGDTQYF. In nucleotides, the CDR3 is TGTGCCAGTAGTAGCGCGGGGGGCGGTGGAGATACGCAGTATTTT.

The J gene is TRBJ2-1, the V gene TRBV5-1; possibly TRBD2 for D (6 bases). Germline V lookup: CDR1 SGHRS, CDR2 YFSETQ. The CDR3 loop spans 16 amino acids. V lost 4 bases and J lost 6, with 20 bases in between. The CDR3 DNA is TGCGCCAGCAGCCCCCCGGGAGCAACGCTAGGCAATGAGCAGTTCTTC. It translates to CASSPPGATLGNEQFF.

The V gene is TRBV25-1, the J gene TRBJ2-3, with D maybe TRBD2 (7 bases). Trimming cost V 0 bases and J 2 bases, with 18 bases left between them. Germline values: CDR1 MGHDK, CDR2 SYGVNS. CDR3 length: 18 amino acids. The CDR3 loop reads CASSEYGKLAGATDTQYF. In DNA form, the CDR3 reads TGTGCCAGCAGTGAATATGGGAAGCTGGCGGGGGCCACAGATACGCAGTATTTT.

The rearrangement joins TRBV6-5 to TRBJ1-2, with D uncertain. Germline CDR1 MNHEY, CDR2 SVGAGI. V lost 6 bases and J 5 bases, leaving 10 bases between the germline ends. This CDR3 contains 12 residues. Here the CDR3 DNA reads TGTGCCAGCAGAGAGGGCTGGTATGGCTACACCTTC. Its translation: CASREGWYGYTF.

The gene calls are TRBV18 and TRBJ1-4; TRBD1 agrees at 8 bases. This CDR3 region has 15 residues. Germline lookup yields CDR1 KGHSH and CDR2 LQKENI. Trimming removed 6 bases from V and 7 bases from J; junction bases left unmatched: 10. CDR3 loop: CASSPRQGAFEKLFF. CDR3 coding DNA: TGTGCCAGCTCCCCCCGGCAGGGGGCATTTGAAAAACTGTTTTTT. Complete variable domain (other parts from reference TRBV18 and TRBJ1-4): NAGVMQNPRHLVRRRGQEARLRCSPMKGHSHVYWYRQLPEEGLKFMVYLQKENIIDESGMPKERFSAEFPKEGPSILRIQQVVRGDSAAYFCASSPRQGAFEKLFFGSGTQLSVL.

The V gene is TRBV6-5, the J gene TRBJ2-7; 8 bases fit TRBD1. V gave up 4 bases and J gave up 5 bases; unmatched junction bases: 10. The germline V gene has CDR1 MNHEY and CDR2 SVGAGI. The CDR3 contains 15 residues. The CDR3: CASSSSLDRANEQYF. CDR3 DNA sequence: TGTGCCAGCAGTTCGTCCCTGGACAGGGCTAACGAGCAGTACTTC.